This T cell receptor (beta chain) is drawn from a study of cytomegalovirus exposure and HLA in healthy donors (dated by TCRdb to between 2016 and 2019). Study-level background: An earlier analysis of several hundred of the donors reported 276 Gb of sequence data and 117 million unique TCR beta sequences obtained from approximately 180 million T cells. Genome-wide SNP genotypes for about 60% of the roughly 670 donors were used in a later genetic analysis, which treated that subset as a discovery cohort. In the later analysis, no new phenotypic data were used to find candidate immune exposures; instead, reliance was placed on TCR beta sequences and their occurrence across donors. A later analysis re-examined previously published TCR beta repertoires from 500 to 700 donors and added high-resolution HLA genotyping to investigate patterns of TCR occurrence. The aim of the study was to test whether cataloging public T cell receptors could identify signatures of past pathogen exposure. In an earlier analysis of roughly 600 of the donors, high-throughput TCR beta sequencing was used to judge whether each TCR beta V gene segment behaved as functional or pseudogenic. About five DR-DQ haplotypes were handled as single units for association and clustering because linkage in the cohort was strong. The study used immunosequencing to profile the T cell repertoires of 670 or so subjects and linked those repertoires to cytomegalovirus serostatus. HLA typing covered class I and class II loci at four-digit resolution. Across about 380 genotyped donors of the cohort, an average of about 240,000 unique TCR beta nucleotide sequences per donor were sequenced, and roughly 20% of those sequences were non-productive. To predict cytomegalovirus infection status, the study brought together high-throughput TCR immunosequencing, statistical association of individual TCRs with disease status, and machine learning. Donor age, sex, ethnicity and CMV serostatus were compiled together with the repertoire data. Every discovery cohort repertoire had been produced on one sequencing platform. Typing coverage differed by locus: A, B, C, DRB1 and DQB1 were typed in roughly 620-640 donors, DQA1 in 522, DPA1 in roughly 590, and DPB1 in about 450. An early release that covered 640 HLA-typed donors contained around 330 gigabases of sequencing data and tens of millions of unique TCR sequences. In addition to the first cohort of roughly 700 subjects, a separate validation cohort of under 150 different subjects was used. Among the approximately 400 genotyped donors, 75% to 90% belonged to the genetic ancestry cluster associated with self-reported Caucasian donors. What the authors observed across the whole study: The presence/absence analyses assumed that sequencing depth was roughly uniform across donors, and that assumption may not be true. CMV serostatus was the only immune exposure information available for the cohort. Most CMV-associated TCR beta chains appeared to be HLA-restricted in a later analysis, and the HLA associations seemed to be driven largely by CMV exposure. Correlated functional status among segregating V segments might reflect linkage disequilibrium, but an unknown experimental factor could not be ruled out. In a later analysis, HLA-associated TCR beta chains were found to be more clonally expanded and to have lower generation probabilities than equally common non-associated chains. The 87-base-pair reads could not distinguish some IMGT-functional V segments, including TRBV6-2 and TRBV6-3, so those segments were excluded. The authors suggested that the approach could potentially be extended to other disease states and immunological phenotypes. Most TCR sequences were observed very rarely across donors, whereas some public TCRs were present in many individuals. In this cohort, only TCR beta chains were sequenced, and detectable features were limited by the absence of alpha or paired-chain data. A later analysis reported that several top co-occurrence clusters appeared linked to parvovirus B19, influenza, CMV and Epstein-Barr virus. A further reported finding was that TCR beta sequences accurately predicted the HLA-A and HLA-B alleles for most subjects in the first cohort. Cytomegalovirus status was reported to be diagnosed by the classifier with high specificity and sensitivity in both the original and validation cohorts. A later genetic analysis reported fewer N-insertions in productive TCRs among donors in an Asian-associated ancestry cluster than the roughly 690-donor mean. At a false discovery rate of 0.05, a later analysis linked some 17,000 TCR beta sequences to specific HLA alleles. A total of roughly 160 TCR beta chains were listed by the study as associated with cytomegalovirus. Some 15 rarely observed V segments, including chromosome 9 orphons, were excluded from the earlier analysis of some 590 of the donors because counts were too low. In a later analysis, the rate of TCR association differed among HLA loci, with DRB1 alleles having the most associated TCRs and HLA-C alleles having the fewest. A few of the identified cytomegalovirus-associated TCR beta chains were confirmed in vitro to be specific for cytomegalovirus antigens. A group of highly shared sequence variants was considered likely to be a technical artifact of the sequencing pipeline. Assigning TCR associations to individual alleles was difficult when HLA alleles, especially DR and DQ, strongly co-occurred. In an earlier analysis of approximately 590 of the donors, most TCR beta V segments were observed in productive rearrangements about 87% or about 30% of the time, broadly matching IMGT annotations. Because HLA typing was missing for some donors at each locus, association tests included only the typed subset. V-gene and J-gene trimming of TCR beta chains was associated with a missense DCLRE1C variant in a later genetic analysis, and the association was replicated in an independent cohort.

From a lookup of the germline V gene (reference sequence), CDR1 and CDR2 are SGHNT and YYREEE. Clipping removes 0 bases from V and 2 bases from J, with 4 as the unmatched junction base count. Taken from cysteine to phenylalanine, the CDR3 has 15 residues. Of all the DNA, just the CDR3 is kept, 45 bases in frame from base 1. Library preparation used the immunoSEQ multiplex PCR assay. The multiplex PCR relied on a mix of 60 forward primers for TCR Vbeta segments and 13 reverse primers for TCR Jbeta segments. The CDR3 region of rearranged TCR beta genes was amplified from genomic DNA by a multiplex PCR assay. The amplified TCR beta libraries were sequenced on the Illumina HiSeq System as 87-base-pair reads. In the source study's methods: In a later analysis, 80 million or so unique TCR beta chains were counted across the 500 to 850 repertoires, and around 10 million of these chains were shared by at least two donors. Raw reads were error-corrected and collapsed into unique sequences by a nearest-neighbor algorithm in which closely related sequences were merged to remove PCR and sequencing errors. V, D and J gene segments were assigned by aligning CDR3 sequences to IMGT reference sequences. For a sequence to be retained, a match of at least six nucleotides to both a V gene segment and a J gene segment was required. Rearrangements were classified as productive when the CDR3 lacked stop codons and remained in frame with V and J, and all other rearrangements were classified as non-productive. CDR3 was defined by IMGT convention, running from the second conserved V-encoded cysteine to the conserved J-encoded phenylalanine. The earlier analysis of fewer than 750 of the donors excluded sequences that lacked an unambiguous match to a single V gene segment. An earlier analysis of fewer than 750 of the donors called V segments functional above 56.7% productive rearrangements and segregating when the between-donor standard deviation exceeded 5%. To diagnose cytomegalovirus status from the catalog of TCR beta chain sequences, a statistical classification framework was built. In a later analysis, V and J genes were assigned by comparing TCR nucleotide sequences against IMGT/GENE-DB human TR gene sequences. In a later analysis, CDR3 sequences and most-parsimonious VDJ recombination scenarios were assigned using the TCRdist pipeline. In a later analysis, each TCR beta chain was defined by its CDR3 amino acid sequence together with its V-gene family, and reads without a unique V-gene family were excluded. A later analysis removed 600 or so highly shared, low-generation-probability nucleotide sequences to deal with suspected cross-contamination and a sequencing artifact. In a later analysis, a clonal expansion index for each public chain was calculated from normalized within-repertoire ranks of inferred template counts. Generation probabilities in a later analysis came from a VDJ recombination model fitted to out-of-frame rearrangements, and those results were checked against IGoR. A later analysis scored TCR-TCR, TCR-HLA and TCR-CMV co-occurrence with hypergeometric tests, applying a repertoire-size bias correction to TCR pairs. A later analysis estimated false discovery rates by permuting HLA or CMV assignments 20 times. In a later analysis, co-occurring TCRs were grouped with DBSCAN, and TCRdist sequence similarity was added when clustering was performed within HLA-allele-positive subsets. Repertoires with fewer than 30,000 or more than 120,000 public chains, plus five repertoires with anomalous nucleotide sharing, were excluded from co-occurrence clustering. Here the immuneACCESS table is served through TCRdb, limited to in-frame sequences with V and J called. Missing clones are a known gap in these copies; in checked studies unresolved V genes cover under half, and the rest lacks a known reason. V and J calls and clone size are copied from that table; D and trimming were computed from the DNA. Within this sample are some 60,000 clones, with 65% to 90% of them counted one time only. About 10% of the sample lies in the top ten.

The cohort comprised around 700 healthy bone marrow donors. At the time of sampling, every cohort member was nominally healthy, though immune exposures that went unrecorded were likely present. The donor was CMV seronegative and belonged to the group of 350 to 400 seronegative cohort members. A peripheral blood sample was provided by each donor, and peripheral blood mononuclear cells were used for TCR beta sequencing. Genomic DNA extraction from the blood cell samples was performed with the Qiagen DNeasy Blood Extraction Kit. As to this clone: Its antigen target is currently unknown. No base quality information exists; no much larger clone differs at one position.

The sequence links TRBV5-4 to TRBJ2-5, with TRBD2 matching 7 junction bases. Sequenced: PBMCs. The TCR originated in a female donor in good health and CMV-seronegative. DNA sequence: TGTGCCAGCAGCTTGGGTCCTAGCGGACAAGAGACCCAGTACTTC. Translated, this is CASSLGPSGQETQYF.